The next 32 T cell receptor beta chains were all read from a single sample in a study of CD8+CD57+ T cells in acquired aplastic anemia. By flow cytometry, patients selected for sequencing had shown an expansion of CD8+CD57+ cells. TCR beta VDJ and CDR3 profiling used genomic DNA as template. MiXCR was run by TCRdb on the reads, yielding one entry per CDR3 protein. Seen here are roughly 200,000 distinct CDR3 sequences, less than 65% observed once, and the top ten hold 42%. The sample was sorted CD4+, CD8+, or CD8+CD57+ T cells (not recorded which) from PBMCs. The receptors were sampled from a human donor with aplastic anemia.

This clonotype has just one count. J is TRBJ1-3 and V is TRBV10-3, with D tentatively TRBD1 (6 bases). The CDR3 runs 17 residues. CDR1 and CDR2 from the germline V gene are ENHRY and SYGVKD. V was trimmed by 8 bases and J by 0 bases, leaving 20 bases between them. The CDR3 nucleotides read TGTGCCATCGCGCGTCGGGATACAGGGTCCTCTGGAAACACCATATATTTT. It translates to CAIARRDTGSSGNTIYF.

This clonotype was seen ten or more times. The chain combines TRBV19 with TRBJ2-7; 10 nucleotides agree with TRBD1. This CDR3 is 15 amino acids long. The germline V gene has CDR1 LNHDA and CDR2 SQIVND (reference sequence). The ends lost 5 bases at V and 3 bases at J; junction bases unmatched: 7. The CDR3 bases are TGTGCCAGTAGTGCCGGGACAGGGGTGATCTACGAGCAGTACTTC. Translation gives CASSAGTGVIYEQYF. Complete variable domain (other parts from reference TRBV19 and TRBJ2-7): DGGITQSPKYLFRKEGQNVTLSCEQNLNHDAMYWYRQDPGQGLRLIYYSQIVNDFQKGDIAEGYSVSREKKESFPLTVTSAQKNPTAFYLCASSAGTGVIYEQYFGPGTRLTVT.

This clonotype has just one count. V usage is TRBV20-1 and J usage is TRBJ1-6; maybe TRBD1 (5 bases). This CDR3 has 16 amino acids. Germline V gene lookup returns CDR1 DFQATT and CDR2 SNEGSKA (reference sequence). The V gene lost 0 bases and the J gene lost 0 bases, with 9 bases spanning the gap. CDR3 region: CSARDLRGSYNSPLHF. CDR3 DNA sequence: TGCAGTGCTAGAGATTTGAGGGGCTCCTATAATTCACCCCTCCACTTT.

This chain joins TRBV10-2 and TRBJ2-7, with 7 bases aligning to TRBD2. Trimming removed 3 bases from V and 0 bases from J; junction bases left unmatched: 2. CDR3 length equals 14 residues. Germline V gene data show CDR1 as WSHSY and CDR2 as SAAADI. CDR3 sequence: CASSDPGGSYEQYF. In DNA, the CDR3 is TGCGCCAGCAGTGACCCGGGGGGCTCCTACGAGCAGTACTTC.

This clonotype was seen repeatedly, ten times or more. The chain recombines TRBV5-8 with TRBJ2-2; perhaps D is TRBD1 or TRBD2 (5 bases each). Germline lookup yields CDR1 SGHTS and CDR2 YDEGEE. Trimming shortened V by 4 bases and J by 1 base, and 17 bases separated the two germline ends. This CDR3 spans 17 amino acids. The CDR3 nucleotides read TGTGCCAGCAGCCCCCTACCCGGGGACGGGAACACCGGGGAGCTGTTTTTT. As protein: CASSPLPGDGNTGELFF.

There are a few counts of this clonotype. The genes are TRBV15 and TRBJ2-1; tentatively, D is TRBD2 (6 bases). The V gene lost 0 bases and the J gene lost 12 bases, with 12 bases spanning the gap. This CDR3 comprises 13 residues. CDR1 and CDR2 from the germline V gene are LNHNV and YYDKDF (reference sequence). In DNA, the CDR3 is TGTGCCACCAGCAGAGATCGGACCGGGGGGCAGTTCTTC. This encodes CATSRDRTGGQFF.

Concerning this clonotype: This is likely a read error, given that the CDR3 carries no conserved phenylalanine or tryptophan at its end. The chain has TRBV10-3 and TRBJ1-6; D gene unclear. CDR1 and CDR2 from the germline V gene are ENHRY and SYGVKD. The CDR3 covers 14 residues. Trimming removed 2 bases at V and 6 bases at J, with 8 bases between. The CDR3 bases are TGTGCCATCAGTGAGGGGGATGGTAATTCACCCCTCCACCTT. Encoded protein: CAISEGDGNSPLHL.

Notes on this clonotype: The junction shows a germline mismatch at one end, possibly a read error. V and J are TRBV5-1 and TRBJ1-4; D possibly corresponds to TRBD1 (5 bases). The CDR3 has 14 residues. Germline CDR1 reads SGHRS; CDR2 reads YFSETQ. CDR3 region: CASSLIPRDEKLFF. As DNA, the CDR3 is TGTGCCAGCAGTTTAATTCCCAGGGACGAAAAACTGTTTTTT.

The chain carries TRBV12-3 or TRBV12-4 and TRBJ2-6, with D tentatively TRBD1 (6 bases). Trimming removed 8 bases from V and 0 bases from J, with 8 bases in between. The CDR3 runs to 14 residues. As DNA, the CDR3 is TGTGCCAGCGGGACACGCTCTGGGGCCAACGTCCTGACTTTC. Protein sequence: CASGTRSGANVLTF.

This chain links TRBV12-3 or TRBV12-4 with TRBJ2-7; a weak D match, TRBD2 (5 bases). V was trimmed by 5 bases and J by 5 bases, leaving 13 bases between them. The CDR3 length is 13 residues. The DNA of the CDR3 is TGTGCCAGCAGTCTAAATCGGGGAAACGAGCAGTACTTC. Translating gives CASSLNRGNEQYF.

This CDR3 reads CATSAPWESGNTIYF. The CDR3 DNA reads TGTGCCACCAGTGCCCCTTGGGAATCTGGAAACACCATATATTTT. The rearrangement links TRBV24-1 to TRBJ1-3; D is unresolved. This CDR3 is built from 15 residues. Germline V gene data show CDR1 as KGHDR and CDR2 as SFDVKD. V gave up 5 bases and J gave up 1 base, with 11 bases separating them.

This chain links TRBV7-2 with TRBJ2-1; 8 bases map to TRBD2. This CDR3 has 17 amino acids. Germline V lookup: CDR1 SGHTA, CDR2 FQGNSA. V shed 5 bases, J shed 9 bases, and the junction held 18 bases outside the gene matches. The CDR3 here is CASSQIKREWSSSEQFF. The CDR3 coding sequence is TGTGCCAGCAGCCAGATTAAGCGGGAGTGGTCTAGCAGTGAGCAGTTCTTC.

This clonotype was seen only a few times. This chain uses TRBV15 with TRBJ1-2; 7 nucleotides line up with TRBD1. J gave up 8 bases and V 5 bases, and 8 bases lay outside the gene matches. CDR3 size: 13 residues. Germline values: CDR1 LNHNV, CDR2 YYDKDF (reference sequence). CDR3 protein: CATSLGTGDGYTF. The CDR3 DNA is TGTGCCACCAGCCTCGGTACAGGGGACGGCTACACCTTC. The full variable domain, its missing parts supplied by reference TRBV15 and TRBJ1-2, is DAMVIQNPRYQVTQFGKPVTLSCSQTLNHNVMYWYQQKSSQAPKLLFHYYDKDFNNEADTPDNFQSRRPNTSFCFLDIRSPGLGDTAMYLCATSLGTGDGYTFGSGTRLTVV.

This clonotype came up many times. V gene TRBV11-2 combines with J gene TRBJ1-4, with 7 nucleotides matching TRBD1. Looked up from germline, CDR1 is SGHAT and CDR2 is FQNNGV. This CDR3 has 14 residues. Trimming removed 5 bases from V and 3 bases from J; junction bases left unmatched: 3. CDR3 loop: CASSRTGSNEKLFF. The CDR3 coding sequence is TGTGCCAGCAGCCGGACAGGATCTAATGAAAAACTGTTTTTT.

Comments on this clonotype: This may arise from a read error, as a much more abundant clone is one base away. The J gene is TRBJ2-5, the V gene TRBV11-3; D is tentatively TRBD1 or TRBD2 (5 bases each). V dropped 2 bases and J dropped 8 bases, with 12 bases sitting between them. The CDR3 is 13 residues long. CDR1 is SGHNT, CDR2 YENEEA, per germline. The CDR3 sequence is CASSLSQGVTQYF. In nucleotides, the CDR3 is TGTGCCAGCAGCTTAAGTCAGGGAGTAACCCAGTACTTC.

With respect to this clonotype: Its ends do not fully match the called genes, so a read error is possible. The CDR3 here is CASSKGTGGEETQYF. The CDR3 bases are TGTGCCAGCAGCAAGGGTACAGGGGGTGAGGAGACCCAGTACTTC. The chain employs TRBV5-1 and TRBJ2-5, with TRBD1 matching over 8 bases. CDR1 and CDR2 from the germline V gene are SGHRS and YFSETQ. The CDR3 runs to 15 residues. The variable domain in full, completed from reference TRBV5-1 and TRBJ2-5, reads KAGVTQTPRYLIKTRGQQVTLSCSPISGHRSVSWYQQTPGQGLQFLFEYFSETQRNKGNFPGRFSGRQFSNSRSEMNVSTLELGDSALYLCASSKGTGGEETQYFGPGTRLLVL.

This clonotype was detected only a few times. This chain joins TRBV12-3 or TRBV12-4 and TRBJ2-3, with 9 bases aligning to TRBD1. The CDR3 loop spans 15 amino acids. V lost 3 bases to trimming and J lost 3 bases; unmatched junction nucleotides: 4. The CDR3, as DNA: TGTGCCAGCAGTTTTGGGACAGGGCCGACAGATACGCAGTATTTT. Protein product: CASSFGTGPTDTQYF.

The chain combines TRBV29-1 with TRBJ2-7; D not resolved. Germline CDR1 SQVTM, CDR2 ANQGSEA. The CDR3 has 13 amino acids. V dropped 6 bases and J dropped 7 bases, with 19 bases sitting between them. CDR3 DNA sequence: TGCAGCGTCTACACCCGGGCTAGGCGGGAGCAGTACTTC. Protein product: CSVYTRARREQYF.

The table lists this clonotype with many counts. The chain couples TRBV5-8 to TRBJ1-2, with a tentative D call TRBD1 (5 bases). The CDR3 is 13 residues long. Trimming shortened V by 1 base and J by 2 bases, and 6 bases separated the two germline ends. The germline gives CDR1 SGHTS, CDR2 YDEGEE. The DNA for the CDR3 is TGTGCCAGCAGCTTGAGGGGCAACTATGGCTACACCTTC. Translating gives CASSLRGNYGYTF.

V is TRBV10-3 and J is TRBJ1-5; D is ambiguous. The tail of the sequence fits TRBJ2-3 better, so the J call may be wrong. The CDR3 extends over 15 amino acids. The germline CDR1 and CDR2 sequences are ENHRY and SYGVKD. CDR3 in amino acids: CAISEKEGITDTQYF. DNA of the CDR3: TGTGCCATCAGTGAGAAAGAAGGGATAACAGATACGCAGTATTTT.

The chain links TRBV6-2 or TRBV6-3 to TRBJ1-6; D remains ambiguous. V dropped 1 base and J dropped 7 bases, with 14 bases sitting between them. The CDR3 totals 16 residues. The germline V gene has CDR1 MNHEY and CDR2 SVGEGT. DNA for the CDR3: TGTGCCAGCAGTTACTTAGCGGATGGTAGCAATTCACCCCTCCACTTT. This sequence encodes CASSYLADGSNSPLHF.

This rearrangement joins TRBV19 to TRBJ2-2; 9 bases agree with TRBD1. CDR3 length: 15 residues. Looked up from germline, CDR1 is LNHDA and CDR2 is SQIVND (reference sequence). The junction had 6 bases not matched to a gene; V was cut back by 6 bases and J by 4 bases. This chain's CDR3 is CASRPGTGTTGELFF. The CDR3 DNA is TGTGCCAGTAGACCCGGGACAGGGACCACCGGGGAGCTGTTTTTT.

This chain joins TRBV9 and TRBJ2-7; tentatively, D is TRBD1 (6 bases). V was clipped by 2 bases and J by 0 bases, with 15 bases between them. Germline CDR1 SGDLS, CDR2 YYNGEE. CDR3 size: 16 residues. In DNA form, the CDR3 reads TGTGCCAGCAGCGTTATGAGTGGGACAAGCTCCTACGAGCAGTACTTC. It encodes CASSVMSGTSSYEQYF.

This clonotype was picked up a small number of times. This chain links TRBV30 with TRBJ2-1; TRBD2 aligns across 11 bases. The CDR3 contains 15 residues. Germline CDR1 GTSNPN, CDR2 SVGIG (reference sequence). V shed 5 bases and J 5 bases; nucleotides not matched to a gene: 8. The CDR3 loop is CAWDKLAGADNEQFF. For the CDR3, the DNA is TGTGCCTGGGATAAACTAGCGGGGGCCGACAATGAGCAGTTCTTC.

DNA of the CDR3: TGCAGTGCTAGACCCACATTGGGACTTAGCACAGATACGCAGTATTTT. The encoded protein is CSARPTLGLSTDTQYF. The chain couples TRBV20-1 to TRBJ2-3, with D tentatively TRBD2 (6 bases). Looked up from germline, CDR1 is DFQATT and CDR2 is SNEGSKA (reference sequence). The CDR3 sequence is 16 residues long. V lost 2 bases and J 0 bases, leaving 15 bases between the germline ends.

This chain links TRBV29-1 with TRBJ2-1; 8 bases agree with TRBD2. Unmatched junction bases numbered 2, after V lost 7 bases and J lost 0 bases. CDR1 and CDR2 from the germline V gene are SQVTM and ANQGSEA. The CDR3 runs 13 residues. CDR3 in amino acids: CSDSGVSYNEQFF. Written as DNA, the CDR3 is TGCAGCGATAGCGGGGTCTCCTACAATGAGCAGTTCTTC.

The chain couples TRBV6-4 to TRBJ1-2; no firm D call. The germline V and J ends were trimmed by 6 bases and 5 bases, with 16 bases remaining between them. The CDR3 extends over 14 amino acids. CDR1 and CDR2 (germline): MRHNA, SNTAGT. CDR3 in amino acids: CASRTPAGKYGYTF. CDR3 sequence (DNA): TGTGCCAGCAGAACCCCGGCGGGGAAGTATGGCTACACCTTC.

CDR3 in DNA: TGTGCCAGCAGCTTAGGACTAAGACGCGGCTACACCTTC. Its translation: CASSLGLRRGYTF. The V gene is TRBV7-8, the J gene TRBJ1-2; D remains unclear. The V end was cut by 1 base, the J end by 8 bases, with 11 bases between. Per the germline V gene, CDR1 is SGHVS and CDR2 is FQNEAQ. There are 13 residues in the CDR3.

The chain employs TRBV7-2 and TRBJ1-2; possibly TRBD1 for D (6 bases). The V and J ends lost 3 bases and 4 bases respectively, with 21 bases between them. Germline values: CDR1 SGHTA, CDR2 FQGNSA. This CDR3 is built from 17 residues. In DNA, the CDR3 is TGTGCCAGCAGCTTGAGAGGGGTAGAGGGGGGCGTCTATGGCTACACCTTC. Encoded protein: CASSLRGVEGGVYGYTF.

CDR3 sequence reads: CSATTGAPNTEAFF. The CDR3 nucleotides read TGCAGTGCCACAACCGGGGCCCCCAACACTGAAGCTTTCTTT. The chain couples TRBV20-1 to TRBJ1-1; TRBD1 might be the D (5 bases). This CDR3 contains 14 residues. V was shortened by 6 bases and J by 2 bases, with 16 bases between the two germline ends. Germline V gene data show CDR1 as DFQATT and CDR2 as SNEGSKA (reference sequence).

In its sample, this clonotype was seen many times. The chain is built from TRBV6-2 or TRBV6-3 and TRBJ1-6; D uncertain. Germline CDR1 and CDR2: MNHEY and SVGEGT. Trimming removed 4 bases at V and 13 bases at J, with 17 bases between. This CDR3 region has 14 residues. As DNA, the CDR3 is TGTGCCAGCAGTTCCCCAGCCCCGGTGGGGCCCCTCCACTTT. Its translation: CASSSPAPVGPLHF.

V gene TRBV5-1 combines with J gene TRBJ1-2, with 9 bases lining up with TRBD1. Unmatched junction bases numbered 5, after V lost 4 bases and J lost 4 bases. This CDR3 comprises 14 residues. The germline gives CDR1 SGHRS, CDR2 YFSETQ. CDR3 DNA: TGCGCCAGCAGCCCGGGACAGGGTCCCTATGGCTACACCTTC. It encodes CASSPGQGPYGYTF.